This T cell receptor (beta chain) was sequenced during a study of monozygotic twins with inflammatory bowel disease. Each sample's cDNA came from eight separate reactions. The UMIs contained a 6-nucleotide sample barcode. They were added by template switching during cDNA synthesis. TCRdb derives one entry per CDR3 protein from the 5' RACE reads, leaving out DNA. The repertoire shows a few hundred thousand distinct CDR3 sequences; the top ten hold 2.4%. The CDR3 spans 13 residues. Germline lookup yields CDR1 SGHTA and CDR2 FQGNSA. Study findings and constraints: The sharing of clonotypes with others was lower in IBD patients than in healthy twins, especially with disease activity. Those with IBD had lower TCRbeta diversity (inverse Simpson) than their healthy co-twins did.

As to this clonotype: Its antigen is unidentified.

This clonotype originated in a human donor with ulcerative colitis or Crohn's disease, or a healthy co-twin of an affected twin (not recorded which). J is TRBJ2-1 and V is TRBV7-2. Sequenced input: blood. The CDR3 sequence is CASSPERHNEQFF. Drawing the rest from reference TRBV7-2 and TRBJ2-1, the complete variable domain is GAGVSQSPSNKVTEKGKDVELRCDPISGHTALYWYRQSLGQGLEFLIYFQGNSAPDKSGLPSDRFSAERTGGSVSTLTIQRTQQEDSAVYLCASSPERHNEQFFGPGTRLTVL.